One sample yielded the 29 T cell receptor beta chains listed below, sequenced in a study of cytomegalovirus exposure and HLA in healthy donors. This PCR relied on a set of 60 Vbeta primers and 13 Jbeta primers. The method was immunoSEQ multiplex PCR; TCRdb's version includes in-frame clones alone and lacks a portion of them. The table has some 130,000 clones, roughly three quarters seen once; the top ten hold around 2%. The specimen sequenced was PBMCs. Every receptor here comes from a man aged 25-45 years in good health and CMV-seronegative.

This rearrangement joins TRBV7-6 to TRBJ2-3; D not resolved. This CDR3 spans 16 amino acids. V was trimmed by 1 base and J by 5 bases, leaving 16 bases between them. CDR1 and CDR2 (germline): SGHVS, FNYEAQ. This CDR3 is CASSLDGGVKVDTQYF. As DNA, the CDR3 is TGTGCCAGCAGCTTAGATGGCGGCGTCAAGGTAGATACGCAGTATTTT.

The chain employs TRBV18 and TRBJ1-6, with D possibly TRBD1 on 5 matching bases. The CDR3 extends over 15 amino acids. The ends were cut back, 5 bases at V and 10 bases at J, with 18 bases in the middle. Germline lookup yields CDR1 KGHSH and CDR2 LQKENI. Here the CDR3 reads CASSFTRDSESPLHF. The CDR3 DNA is TGTGCCAGCTCATTTACTAGGGACTCAGAATCACCCCTCCACTTT. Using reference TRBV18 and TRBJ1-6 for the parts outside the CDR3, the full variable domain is NAGVMQNPRHLVRRRGQEARLRCSPMKGHSHVYWYRQLPEEGLKFMVYLQKENIIDESGMPKERFSAEFPKEGPSILRIQQVVRGDSAAYFCASSFTRDSESPLHFGNGTRLTVT.

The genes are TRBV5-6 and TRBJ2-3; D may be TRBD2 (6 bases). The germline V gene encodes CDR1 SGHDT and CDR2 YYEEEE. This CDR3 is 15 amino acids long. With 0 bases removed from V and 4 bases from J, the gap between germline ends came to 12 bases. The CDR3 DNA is TGTGCCAGCAGCTTGGGACTAGGAAGCGCAGATACGCAGTATTTT. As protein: CASSLGLGSADTQYF.

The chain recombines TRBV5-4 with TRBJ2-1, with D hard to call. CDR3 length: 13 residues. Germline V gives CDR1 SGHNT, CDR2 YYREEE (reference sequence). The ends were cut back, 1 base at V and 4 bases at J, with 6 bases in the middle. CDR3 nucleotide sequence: TGTGCCAGCAGCTTGAACGGGTACAATGAGCAGTTCTTC. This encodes CASSLNGYNEQFF.

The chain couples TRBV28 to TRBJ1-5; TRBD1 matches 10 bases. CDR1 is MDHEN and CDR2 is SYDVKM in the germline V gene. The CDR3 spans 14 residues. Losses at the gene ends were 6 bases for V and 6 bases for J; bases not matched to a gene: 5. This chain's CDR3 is CASRGGQGRQPQHF. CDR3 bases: TGTGCCAGCAGGGGGGGACAGGGGCGTCAGCCCCAGCATTTT.

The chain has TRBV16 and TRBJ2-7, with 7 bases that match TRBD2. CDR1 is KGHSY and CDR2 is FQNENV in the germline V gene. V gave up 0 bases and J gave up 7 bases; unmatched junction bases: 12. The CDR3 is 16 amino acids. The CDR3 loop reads CASSQSVSGTYWEQYF. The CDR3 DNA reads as TGTGCCAGCAGCCAATCGGTCAGCGGGACGTACTGGGAGCAGTACTTC.

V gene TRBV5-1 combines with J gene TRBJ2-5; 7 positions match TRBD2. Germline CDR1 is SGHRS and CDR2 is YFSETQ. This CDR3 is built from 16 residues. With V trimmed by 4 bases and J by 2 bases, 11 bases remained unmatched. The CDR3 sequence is CASSLTPGLGQETQYF. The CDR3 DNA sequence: TGCGCCAGCAGCCTGACGCCCGGACTAGGGCAAGAGACCCAGTACTTC.

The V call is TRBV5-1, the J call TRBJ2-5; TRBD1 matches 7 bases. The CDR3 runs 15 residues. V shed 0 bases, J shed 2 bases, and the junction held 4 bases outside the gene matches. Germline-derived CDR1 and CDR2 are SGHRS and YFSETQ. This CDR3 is CASSLGRTGQETQYF. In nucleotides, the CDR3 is TGCGCCAGCAGCTTGGGTCGGACAGGACAAGAGACCCAGTACTTC.

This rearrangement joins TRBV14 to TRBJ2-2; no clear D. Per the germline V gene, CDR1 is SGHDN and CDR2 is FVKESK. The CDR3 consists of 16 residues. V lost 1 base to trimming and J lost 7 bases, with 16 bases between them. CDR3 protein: CASSQVGEETVGELFF. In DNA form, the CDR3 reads TGTGCCAGCAGCCAAGTCGGTGAGGAGACCGTCGGGGAGCTGTTTTTT. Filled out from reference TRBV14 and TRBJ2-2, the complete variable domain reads EAGVTQFPSHSVIEKGQTVTLRCDPISGHDNLYWYRRVMGKEIKFLLHFVKESKQDESGMPNNRFLAERTGGTYSTLKVQPAELEDSGVYFCASSQVGEETVGELFFGEGSRLTVL.

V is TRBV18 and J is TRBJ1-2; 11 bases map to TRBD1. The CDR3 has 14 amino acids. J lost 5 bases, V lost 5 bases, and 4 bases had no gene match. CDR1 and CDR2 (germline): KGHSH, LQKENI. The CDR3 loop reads CASSEGQGAYGYTF. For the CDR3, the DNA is TGTGCCAGCTCAGAAGGACAGGGGGCTTATGGCTACACCTTC.

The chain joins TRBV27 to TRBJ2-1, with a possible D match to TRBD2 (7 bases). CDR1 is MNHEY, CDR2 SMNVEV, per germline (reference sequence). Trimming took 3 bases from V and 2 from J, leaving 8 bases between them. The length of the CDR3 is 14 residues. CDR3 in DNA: TGTGCCAGCAGTTTCGGGGGGCCCTACAATGAGCAGTTCTTC. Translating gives CASSFGGPYNEQFF.

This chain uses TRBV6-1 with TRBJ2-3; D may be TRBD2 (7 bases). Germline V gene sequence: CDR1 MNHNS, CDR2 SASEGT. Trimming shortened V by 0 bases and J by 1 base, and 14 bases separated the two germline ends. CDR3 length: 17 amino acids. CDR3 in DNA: TGTGCCAGCAGTGAAGCTGCGGGGGCGCGTGGCACAGATACGCAGTATTTT. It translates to CASSEAAGARGTDTQYF.

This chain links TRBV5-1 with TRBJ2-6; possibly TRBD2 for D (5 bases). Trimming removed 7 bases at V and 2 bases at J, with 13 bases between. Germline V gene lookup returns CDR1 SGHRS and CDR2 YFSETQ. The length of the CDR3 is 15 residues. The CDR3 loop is CASEEGLAGANVLTF. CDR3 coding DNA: TGCGCCAGCGAAGAGGGTCTTGCTGGGGCCAACGTCCTGACTTTC.

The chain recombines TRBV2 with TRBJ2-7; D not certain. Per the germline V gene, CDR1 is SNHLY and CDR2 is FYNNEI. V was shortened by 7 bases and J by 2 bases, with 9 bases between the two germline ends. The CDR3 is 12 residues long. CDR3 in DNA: TGTGCCAGCAATCTTAGTCCCTACGAGCAGTACTTC. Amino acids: CASNLSPYEQYF.

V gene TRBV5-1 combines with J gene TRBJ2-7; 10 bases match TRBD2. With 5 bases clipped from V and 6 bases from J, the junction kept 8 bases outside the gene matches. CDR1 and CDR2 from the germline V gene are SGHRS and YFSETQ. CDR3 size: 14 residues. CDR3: CASSPGLANSEQYF. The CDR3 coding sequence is TGCGCCAGCAGTCCGGGACTAGCGAATAGCGAGCAGTACTTC.

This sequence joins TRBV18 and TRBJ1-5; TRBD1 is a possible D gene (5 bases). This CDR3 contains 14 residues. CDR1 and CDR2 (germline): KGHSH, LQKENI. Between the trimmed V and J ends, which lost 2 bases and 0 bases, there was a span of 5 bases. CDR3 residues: CASSPDSSNQPQHF. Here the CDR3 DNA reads TGTGCCAGCTCACCAGACAGTAGCAATCAGCCCCAGCATTTT.

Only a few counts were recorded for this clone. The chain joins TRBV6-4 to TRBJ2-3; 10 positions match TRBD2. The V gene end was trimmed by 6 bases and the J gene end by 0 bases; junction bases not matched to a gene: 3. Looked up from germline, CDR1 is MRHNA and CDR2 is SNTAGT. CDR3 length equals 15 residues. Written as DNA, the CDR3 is TGTGCCAGCAGCCTTAGCGGGGGGAGCACAGATACGCAGTATTTT. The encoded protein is CASSLSGGSTDTQYF.

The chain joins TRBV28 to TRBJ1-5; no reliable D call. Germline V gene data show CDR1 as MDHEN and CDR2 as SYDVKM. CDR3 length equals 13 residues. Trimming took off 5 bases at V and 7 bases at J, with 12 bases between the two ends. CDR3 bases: TGTGCCAGCAGTCAACAGCGGGGACAGCCCCAGCATTTT. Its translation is CASSQQRGQPQHF.

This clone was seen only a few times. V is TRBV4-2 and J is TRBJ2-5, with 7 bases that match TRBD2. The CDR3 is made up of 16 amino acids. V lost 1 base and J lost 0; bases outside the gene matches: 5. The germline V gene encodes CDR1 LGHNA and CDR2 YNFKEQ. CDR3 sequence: CASSQVLAVYQETQYF. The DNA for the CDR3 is TGTGCCAGCAGCCAAGTGCTAGCGGTGTACCAAGAGACCCAGTACTTC.

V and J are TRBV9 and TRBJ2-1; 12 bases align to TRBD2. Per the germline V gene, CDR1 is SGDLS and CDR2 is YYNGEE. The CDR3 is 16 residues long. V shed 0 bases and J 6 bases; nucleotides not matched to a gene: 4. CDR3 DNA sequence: TGTGCCAGCAGCGTAGGTGGGACTAGCGGGCCCAATGAGCAGTTCTTC. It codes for CASSVGGTSGPNEQFF.

The CDR3 nucleotides read TGTGCCAGCAGTTTAACCCCTCGGACTAGCGGGAGAAGGGAGACCCAGTACTTC. Encoded protein: CASSLTPRTSGRRETQYF. The chain carries TRBV27 and TRBJ2-5; 13 nucleotides line up with TRBD2. V trimming: 2 bases; J trimming: 5 bases; junction bases outside the gene matches: 11. This CDR3 comprises 18 residues. Per germline, CDR1 MNHEY and CDR2 SMNVEV (reference sequence).

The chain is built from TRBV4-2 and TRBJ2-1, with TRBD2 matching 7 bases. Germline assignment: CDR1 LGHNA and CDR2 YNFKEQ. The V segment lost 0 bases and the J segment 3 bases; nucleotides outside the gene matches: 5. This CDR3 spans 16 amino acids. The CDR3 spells CASSQDAAGHYNEQFF. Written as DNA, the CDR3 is TGTGCCAGCAGCCAAGACGCAGCGGGGCACTACAATGAGCAGTTCTTC.

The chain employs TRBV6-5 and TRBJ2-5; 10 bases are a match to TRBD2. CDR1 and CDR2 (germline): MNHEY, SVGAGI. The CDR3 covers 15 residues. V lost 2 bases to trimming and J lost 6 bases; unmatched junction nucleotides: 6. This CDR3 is CASSYETSGLKTQYF. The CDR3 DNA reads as TGTGCCAGCAGTTACGAGACTAGCGGGTTGAAGACCCAGTACTTC.

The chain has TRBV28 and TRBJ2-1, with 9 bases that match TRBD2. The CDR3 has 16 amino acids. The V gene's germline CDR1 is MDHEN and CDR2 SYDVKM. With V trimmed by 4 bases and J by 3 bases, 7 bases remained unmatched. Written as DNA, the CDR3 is TGTGCCAGCAGTTCCGGGCTAGCGGGACTCTACAATGAGCAGTTCTTC. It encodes CASSSGLAGLYNEQFF.

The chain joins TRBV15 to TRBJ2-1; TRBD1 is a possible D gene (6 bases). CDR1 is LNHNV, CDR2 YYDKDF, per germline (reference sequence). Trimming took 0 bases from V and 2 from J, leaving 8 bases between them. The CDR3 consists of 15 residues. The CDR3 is CATSREGGTYNEQFF. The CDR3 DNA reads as TGTGCCACCAGCAGAGAAGGGGGAACCTACAATGAGCAGTTCTTC.

CDR3 in amino acids: CATKMGDSNEKLFF. The CDR3 coding sequence is TGTGCCACCAAAATGGGGGACAGTAATGAAAAACTGTTTTTT. The chain carries TRBV6-1 and TRBJ1-4, with TRBD1 matching over 7 bases. Germline trimming cut 10 bases from V and 4 bases from J; bases unmatched to any gene: 9. Looked up from germline, CDR1 is MNHNS and CDR2 is SASEGT. The length of the CDR3 is 14 residues.

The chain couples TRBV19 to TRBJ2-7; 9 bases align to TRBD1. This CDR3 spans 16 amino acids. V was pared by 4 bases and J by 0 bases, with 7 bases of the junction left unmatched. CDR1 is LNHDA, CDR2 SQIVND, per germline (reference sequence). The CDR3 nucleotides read TGTGCCAGTAGTAGGGGGACAGGGCACAGCTCCTACGAGCAGTACTTC. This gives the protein CASSRGTGHSSYEQYF.

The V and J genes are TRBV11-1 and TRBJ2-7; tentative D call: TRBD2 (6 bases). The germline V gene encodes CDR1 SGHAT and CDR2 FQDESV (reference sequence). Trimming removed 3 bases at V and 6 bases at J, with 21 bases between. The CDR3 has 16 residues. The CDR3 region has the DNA TGTGCCAGCAGCTTCCCCGCGGGCACTAGCCTACCCGAGCAGTACTTC. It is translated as CASSFPAGTSLPEQYF.

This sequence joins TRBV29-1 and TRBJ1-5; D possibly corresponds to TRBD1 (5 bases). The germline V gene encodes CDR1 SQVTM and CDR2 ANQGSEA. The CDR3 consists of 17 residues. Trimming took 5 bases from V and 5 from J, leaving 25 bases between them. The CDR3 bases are TGCAGCGTTTTCCGGGACTCCCCGGGAGGATGGTATCAGCCCCAGCATTTT. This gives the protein CSVFRDSPGGWYQPQHF.